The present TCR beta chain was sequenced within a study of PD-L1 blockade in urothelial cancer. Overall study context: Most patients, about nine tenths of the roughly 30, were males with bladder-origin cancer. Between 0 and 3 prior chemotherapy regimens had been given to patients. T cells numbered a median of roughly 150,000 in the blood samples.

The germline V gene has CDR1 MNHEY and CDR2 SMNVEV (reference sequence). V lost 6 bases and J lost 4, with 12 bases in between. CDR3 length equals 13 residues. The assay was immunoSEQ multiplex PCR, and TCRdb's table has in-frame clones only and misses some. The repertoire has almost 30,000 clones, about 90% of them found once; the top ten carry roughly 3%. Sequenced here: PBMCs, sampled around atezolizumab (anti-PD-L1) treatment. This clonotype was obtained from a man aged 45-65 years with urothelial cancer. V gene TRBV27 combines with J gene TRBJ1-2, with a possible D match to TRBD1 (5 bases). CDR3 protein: CASRKTEVYGYTF. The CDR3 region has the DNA TGTGCCAGCAGAAAGACAGAGGTCTATGGCTACACCTTC.